The 26 T cell receptor beta chains below were found in one sample sequenced in a study of blood T cell repertoires in COVID-19. Measured with immunoSEQ multiplex PCR; TCRdb has only the in-frame clones, and not every one. The sample shows tens of thousands of clones, roughly 80% of them seen only once. Sample: peripheral blood. These receptors all come from a man aged 55-75 years with acute or convalescent COVID-19.

J is TRBJ2-3 and V is TRBV9; TRBD2 matches 10 bases. CDR1 is SGDLS, CDR2 YYNGEE, per germline. V lost 0 bases, J lost 4 bases, and 5 bases stayed unmatched. This CDR3 has 16 residues. The DNA of the CDR3 is TGTGCCAGCAGCGTAGCACAGCGGGGGGGCGCAGATACGCAGTATTTT. Amino acids: CASSVAQRGGADTQYF. The complete variable domain, with remaining parts taken from reference TRBV9 and TRBJ2-3, reads DSGVTQTPKHLITATGQRVTLRCSPRSGDLSVYWYQQSLDQGLQFLIQYYNGEERAKGNILERFSAQQFPDLHSELNLSSLELGDSALYFCASSVAQRGGADTQYFGPGTRLTVL.

The V call is TRBV18, the J call TRBJ2-2; TRBD1 agrees at 9 bases. The V gene's germline CDR1 is KGHSH and CDR2 LQKENI. The J segment lost 4 bases and the V segment lost 3 bases, leaving 6 bases of the junction unmatched. CDR3 length: 16 amino acids. Written as DNA, the CDR3 is TGTGCCAGCTCACCGAGACAGGGGGGCGGCACCGGGGAGCTGTTTTTT. This gives the protein CASSPRQGGGTGELFF.

The V gene is TRBV19, the J gene TRBJ1-4; D remains unclear. Trimming removed 5 bases at V and 5 bases at J, with 15 bases between. The CDR3 has 15 residues. Per germline, CDR1 LNHDA and CDR2 SQIVND (reference sequence). In nucleotides, the CDR3 is TGTGCCAGTAGTTCTTACCTCGACGGGAATGAAAAACTGTTTTTT. The encoded protein is CASSSYLDGNEKLFF.

The rearrangement links TRBV19 to TRBJ1-2; TRBD1 aligns across 12 bases. This CDR3 has 16 residues. J lost 4 bases, V lost 6 bases, and 9 bases had no gene match. Germline CDR1 is LNHDA and CDR2 is SQIVND (reference sequence). CDR3 in amino acids: CASRFGTGGTFYGYTF. CDR3 in DNA: TGTGCCAGTAGGTTTGGGACAGGGGGCACTTTCTATGGCTACACCTTC.

V usage is TRBV6-1 and J usage is TRBJ1-6; D perhaps matches TRBD1 (5 bases). CDR1 MNHNS and CDR2 SASEGT come from the germline V gene. Deletions cut 2 bases from V and 7 bases from J, with 12 bases between. There are 15 residues in the CDR3. The CDR3, as DNA: TGTGCCAGCAGTGAATTGGGGCCGCAGAATTCACCCCTCCACTTT. It specifies CASSELGPQNSPLHF.

This clone was found once. This chain joins TRBV4-3 and TRBJ1-2, with a possible D match to TRBD1 (5 bases). Germline CDR1 is LGHNA and CDR2 is YSLEER. This CDR3 is 15 amino acids long. The V end was cut by 1 base, the J end by 5 bases, with 14 bases between. This chain's CDR3 is CASSQVVGEGYGYTF. The CDR3 DNA follows: TGCGCCAGCAGCCAAGTGGTGGGGGAGGGGTATGGCTACACCTTC.

The chain carries TRBV7-2 and TRBJ2-3; TRBD2 matches 9 bases. The CDR3 runs to 16 residues. V lost 5 bases to trimming and J lost 3 bases; unmatched junction nucleotides: 9. Germline values: CDR1 SGHTA, CDR2 FQGNSA. CDR3 amino acids: CASSLRGGLATDTQYF. The CDR3 bases are TGTGCCAGCAGCCTTAGGGGGGGACTAGCAACAGATACGCAGTATTTT.

This chain uses TRBV7-3 with TRBJ1-1, with D perhaps matching TRBD1 (6 bases). Trimming took 6 bases from V and 3 from J, leaving 20 bases between them. This CDR3 has 16 amino acids. CDR1 SGHTA and CDR2 FQGTGA come from the germline V gene. The CDR3 nucleotides are TGTGCCAGCAGGGACACAGGGAGAGGAGAAGACACTGAAGCTTTCTTT. Translated, it gives CASRDTGRGEDTEAFF.

This chain links TRBV21-1 with TRBJ1-1; TRBD1, the table's D call, was not compared with the DNA. TRBV21-1 is marked as a pseudogene. The CDR3 length is 15 residues. CDR3 DNA sequence: TGTGCCAGCACCCCCCAGGGGCAGAGGAACACTGAAGCTTTCTTT. This codes for CASTPQGQRNTEAFF.

This CDR3 reads CASRDREYEKLFF. The CDR3, as DNA: TGTGCCAGCCGGGACAGGGAGTATGAAAAACTGTTTTTT. This chain joins TRBV6-5 and TRBJ1-4; 9 bases line up with TRBD1. Germline trimming cut 8 bases from V and 6 bases from J; bases unmatched to any gene: 4. Germline lookup yields CDR1 MNHEY and CDR2 SVGAGI. CDR3 length: 13 amino acids.

V is TRBV5-1 and J is TRBJ2-1, with D uncertain. The germline V gene encodes CDR1 SGHRS and CDR2 YFSETQ. The CDR3 is 16 amino acids. V was pared by 5 bases and J by 1 base, with 16 bases between. The CDR3 reads CASSQTTTISYNEQFF. The CDR3, as DNA: TGCGCCAGCAGTCAAACCACGACAATATCCTACAATGAGCAGTTCTTC.

This clone was recorded once. The chain has TRBV12-3 or TRBV12-4 and TRBJ1-2; maybe TRBD1 (6 bases). This CDR3 contains 12 residues. The germline V and J ends were trimmed by 9 bases and 5 bases, with 13 bases remaining between them. The CDR3 nucleotides read TGTGCCAGTACAACAGGGAAGTATGGCTACACCTTC. Protein product: CASTTGKYGYTF.

CDR3 protein: CASSLPVVPGGRGYTF. DNA of the CDR3: TGTGCCAGCAGCTTACCGGTGGTGCCAGGGGGTCGAGGCTACACCTTC. This rearrangement joins TRBV7-9 to TRBJ1-2; 7 nucleotides match TRBD1. The junction had 14 bases not matched to a gene; V was cut back by 2 bases and J by 8 bases. The germline V gene has CDR1 SEHNR and CDR2 FQNEAQ (reference sequence). The CDR3 spans 16 residues.

The chain uses TRBV2 and TRBJ2-5; 11 bases are a match to TRBD2. CDR1 and CDR2 from the germline V gene are SNHLY and FYNNEI. There are 16 residues in the CDR3. The ends lost 10 bases at V and 1 base at J; junction bases unmatched: 11. CDR3 region: CATRWSSGGPQETQYF. The CDR3 DNA reads as TGTGCCACGCGTTGGTCTAGCGGGGGGCCCCAAGAGACCCAGTACTTC.

The chain couples TRBV30 to TRBJ2-7; D might be TRBD2 (5 bases). The CDR3 loop spans 12 amino acids. The germline V gene encodes CDR1 GTSNPN and CDR2 SVGIG (reference sequence). Trimming stripped 2 bases from V and 0 bases from J, with 5 bases between. CDR3 nucleotides: TGTGCCTGGAGTACTAGCTCCTACGAGCAGTACTTC. It encodes CAWSTSSYEQYF.

The chain joins TRBV19 to TRBJ1-2, with a tentative D call TRBD1 (6 bases). The CDR3 runs 16 residues. Between the trimmed V and J ends, which lost 10 bases and 8 bases, there was a span of 29 bases. From germline, CDR1 is LNHDA and CDR2 SQIVND (reference sequence). The CDR3 DNA sequence: TGTGCCAACCGGAACACGAACAGGGACCCGCGGTACGGCTACACCTTC. Amino acids: CANRNTNRDPRYGYTF.

The chain employs TRBV3-1 (or the pseudogene TRBV3-2) and TRBJ1-2, with TRBD1 matching 7 bases. The germline V gene encodes CDR1 LGHDT and CDR2 YNNKEL (reference sequence). This CDR3 has 16 residues. J lost 4 bases, V lost 0 bases, and 8 bases had no gene match. The CDR3 spells CASSQELTGKTYGYTF. CDR3 nucleotide sequence: TGTGCCAGCAGCCAAGAGTTGACAGGGAAAACCTATGGCTACACCTTC.

This chain uses TRBV11-2 with TRBJ1-5; D not resolved. V lost 5 bases, J lost 7 bases, and 18 bases lay in between. The CDR3 loop spans 15 amino acids. CDR1 is SGHAT and CDR2 is FQNNGV in the germline V gene. Here the CDR3 reads CASSPMRGREQPQHF. CDR3 DNA: TGTGCCAGCAGCCCGATGAGAGGCCGAGAACAGCCCCAGCATTTT.

V is TRBV27 and J is TRBJ1-6; D possibly corresponds to TRBD1 (5 bases). This CDR3 has 15 residues. Germline assignment: CDR1 MNHEY and CDR2 SMNVEV (reference sequence). The V end was cut by 2 bases, the J end by 10 bases, with 15 bases between. As DNA, the CDR3 is TGTGCCAGCAGTTTACGGTCGCAGGGAAGCTCACCCCTCCACTTT. Translated: CASSLRSQGSSPLHF.

This chain joins TRBV10-3 and TRBJ1-6; D not resolved. Between the trimmed V and J ends, which lost 9 bases and 1 base, there was a span of 7 bases. In germline, CDR1 is ENHRY, CDR2 SYGVKD. This CDR3 region has 13 residues. CDR3 nucleotides: TGTGCCATGCAGGATTCCTATAATTCACCCCTCCACTTT. It codes for CAMQDSYNSPLHF.

This clone was counted a single time. The rearrangement joins TRBV7-8 to TRBJ1-5; D is possibly TRBD1 (5 bases). CDR3 length equals 15 residues. Trimming took 5 bases from V and 5 from J, leaving 16 bases between them. CDR1 and CDR2 (germline): SGHVS, FQNEAQ. The CDR3 nucleotides read TGTGCCAGCAGCCCTGGGGCAAGAGCTGATCAGCCCCAGCATTTT. This gives the protein CASSPGARADQPQHF.

The rearrangement uses TRBV6-1 and TRBJ1-2; 11 bases line up with TRBD1. CDR3 length: 14 residues. Trimming took 6 bases from V and 2 from J; bases not matched to a gene: 2. Looked up from germline, CDR1 is MNHNS and CDR2 is SASEGT. The CDR3 loop reads CASSWTGGNYGYTF. The CDR3 region has the DNA TGTGCCAGCAGCTGGACAGGGGGCAACTATGGCTACACCTTC.

This clone came up a few times. The J gene is TRBJ1-5, the V gene TRBV4-2; TRBD1 is a possible D gene (6 bases). Germline CDR1 and CDR2: LGHNA and YNFKEQ. The germline V and J ends were trimmed by 0 bases and 3 bases, with 12 bases remaining between them. CDR3 length: 16 amino acids. The DNA of the CDR3 is TGTGCCAGCAGCCAAGAGTGGCAGGGGACCAATCAGCCCCAGCATTTT. The encoded protein is CASSQEWQGTNQPQHF.

The V gene is TRBV3-1 (or the pseudogene TRBV3-2), the J gene TRBJ2-7; tentative D call: TRBD2 (6 bases). The CDR3 loop spans 13 amino acids. Trimming shortened V by 5 bases and J by 2 bases, and 10 bases separated the two germline ends. Germline V CDR1 and CDR2: LGHDT, YNNKEL (reference sequence). CDR3 in amino acids: CASSGWGAYEQYF. The CDR3 DNA sequence: TGTGCCAGCAGCGGCTGGGGGGCCTACGAGCAGTACTTC.

This clone showed up just once. The chain uses TRBV6-5 and TRBJ2-7; the D is unclear. Germline V gene lookup returns CDR1 MNHEY and CDR2 SVGAGI. Trimming took off 8 bases at V and 0 bases at J, with 8 bases between the two ends. The CDR3 is made up of 12 amino acids. The DNA for the CDR3 is TGTGCCAGCCGATCTAGCTCCTACGAGCAGTACTTC. Translation: CASRSSSYEQYF.

The CDR3 DNA sequence: TGCAGCGTTGAAAGGGGTTTCGAGCAGTTCTTC. It specifies CSVERGFEQFF. The rearrangement links TRBV29-1 to TRBJ2-1; D might be TRBD1 (5 bases). The CDR3 has 11 amino acids. The V gene's germline CDR1 is SQVTM and CDR2 ANQGSEA. Trimming took 2 bases from V and 10 from J, leaving 9 bases between them.